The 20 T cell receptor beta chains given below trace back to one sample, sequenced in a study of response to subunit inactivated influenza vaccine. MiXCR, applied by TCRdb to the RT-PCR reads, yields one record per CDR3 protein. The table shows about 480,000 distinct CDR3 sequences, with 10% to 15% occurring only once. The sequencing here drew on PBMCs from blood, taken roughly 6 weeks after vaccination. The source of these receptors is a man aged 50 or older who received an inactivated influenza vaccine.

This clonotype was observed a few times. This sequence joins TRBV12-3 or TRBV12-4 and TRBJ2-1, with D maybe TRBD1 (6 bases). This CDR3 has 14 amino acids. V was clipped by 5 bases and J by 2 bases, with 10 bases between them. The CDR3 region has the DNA TGTGCCAGCAGTATCGACAGGACCTACAATGAGCAGTTCTTC. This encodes CASSIDRTYNEQFF.

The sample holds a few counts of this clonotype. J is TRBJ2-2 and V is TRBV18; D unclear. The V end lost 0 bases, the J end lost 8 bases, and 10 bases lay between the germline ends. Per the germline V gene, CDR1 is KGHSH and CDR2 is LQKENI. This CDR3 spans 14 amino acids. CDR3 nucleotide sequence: TGTGCCAGCTCACCACCTCACCCCTCAGGGGAGCTGTTTTTT. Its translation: CASSPPHPSGELFF.

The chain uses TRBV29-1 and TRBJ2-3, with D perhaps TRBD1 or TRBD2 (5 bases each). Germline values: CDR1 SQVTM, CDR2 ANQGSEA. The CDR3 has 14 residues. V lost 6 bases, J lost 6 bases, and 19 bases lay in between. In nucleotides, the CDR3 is TGCAGCGTCGCCCGGGACGGAGCCAAGGATACGCAGTATTTT. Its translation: CSVARDGAKDTQYF.

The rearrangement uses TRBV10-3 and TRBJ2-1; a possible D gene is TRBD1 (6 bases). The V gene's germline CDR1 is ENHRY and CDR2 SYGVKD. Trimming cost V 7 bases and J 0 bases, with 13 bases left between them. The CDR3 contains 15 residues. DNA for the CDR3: TGTGCCATCACTCCGGGACAAAGCTCCTACAATGAGCAGTTCTTC. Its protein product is CAITPGQSSYNEQFF.

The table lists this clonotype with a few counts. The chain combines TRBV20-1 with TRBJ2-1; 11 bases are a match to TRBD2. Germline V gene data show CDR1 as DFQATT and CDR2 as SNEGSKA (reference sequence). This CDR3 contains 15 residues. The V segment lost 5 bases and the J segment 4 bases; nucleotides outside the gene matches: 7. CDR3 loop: CSAGPGLAAYNEQFF. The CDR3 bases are TGCAGTGCTGGTCCGGGACTAGCGGCTTACAATGAGCAGTTCTTC.

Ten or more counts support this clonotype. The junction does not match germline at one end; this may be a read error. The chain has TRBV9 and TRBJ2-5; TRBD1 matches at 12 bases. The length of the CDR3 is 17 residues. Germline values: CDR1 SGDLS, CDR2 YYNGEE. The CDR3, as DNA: TGTGCCAGCAGCGAGACCGGGACAGGGGGCATTACCGGCCACTCTTCATTC. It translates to CASSETGTGGITGHSSF.

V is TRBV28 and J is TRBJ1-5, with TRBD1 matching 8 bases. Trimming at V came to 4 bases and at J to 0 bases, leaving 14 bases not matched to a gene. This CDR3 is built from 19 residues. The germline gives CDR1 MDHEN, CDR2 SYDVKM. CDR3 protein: CASSSLDRVEVLSNQPQHF. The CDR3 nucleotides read TGTGCCAGCAGTTCCCTGGACAGGGTTGAGGTGCTTAGCAATCAGCCCCAGCATTTT.

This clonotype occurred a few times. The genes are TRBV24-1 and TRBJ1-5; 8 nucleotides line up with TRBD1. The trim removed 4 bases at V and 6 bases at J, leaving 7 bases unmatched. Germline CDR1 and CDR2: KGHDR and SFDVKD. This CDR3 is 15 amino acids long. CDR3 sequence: CATSEPGQGGQPQHF. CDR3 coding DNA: TGTGCCACCAGTGAACCCGGACAGGGTGGTCAGCCCCAGCATTTT.

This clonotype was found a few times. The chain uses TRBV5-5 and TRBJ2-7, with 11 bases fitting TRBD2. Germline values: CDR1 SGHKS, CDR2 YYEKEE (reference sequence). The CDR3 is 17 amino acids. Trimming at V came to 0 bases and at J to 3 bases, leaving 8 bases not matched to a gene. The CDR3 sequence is CASSLASGGYTNYEQYF. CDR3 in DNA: TGTGCCAGCAGCTTGGCTAGCGGGGGGTACACCAACTACGAGCAGTACTTC.

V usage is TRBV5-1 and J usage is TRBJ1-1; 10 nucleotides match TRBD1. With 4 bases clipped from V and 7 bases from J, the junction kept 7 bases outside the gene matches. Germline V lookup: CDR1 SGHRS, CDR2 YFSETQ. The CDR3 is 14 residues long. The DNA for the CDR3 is TGCGCCAGCAGCCCGAGACAGGGGGCTGGTGAAGCTTTCTTT. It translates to CASSPRQGAGEAFF.

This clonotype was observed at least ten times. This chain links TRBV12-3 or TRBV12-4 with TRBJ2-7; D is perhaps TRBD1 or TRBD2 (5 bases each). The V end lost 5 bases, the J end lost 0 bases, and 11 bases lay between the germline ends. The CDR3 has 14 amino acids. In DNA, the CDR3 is TGTGCCAGCAGTCTTCAGGGACGCTCCTACGAGCAGTACTTC. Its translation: CASSLQGRSYEQYF.

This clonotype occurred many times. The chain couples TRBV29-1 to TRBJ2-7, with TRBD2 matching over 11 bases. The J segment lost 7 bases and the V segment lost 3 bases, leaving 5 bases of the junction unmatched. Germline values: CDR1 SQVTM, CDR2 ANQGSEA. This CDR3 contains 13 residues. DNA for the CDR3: TGCAGCGTTGATCTTAGCGGGAGGGGAGAGCAGTACTTC. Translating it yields CSVDLSGRGEQYF.

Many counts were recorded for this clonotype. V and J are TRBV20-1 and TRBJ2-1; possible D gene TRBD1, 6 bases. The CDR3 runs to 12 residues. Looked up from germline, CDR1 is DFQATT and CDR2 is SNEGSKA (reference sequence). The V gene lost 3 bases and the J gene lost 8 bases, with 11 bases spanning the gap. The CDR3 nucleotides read TGCAGTGCTAGGACCGGACAGCATGAGCAGTTCTTC. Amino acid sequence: CSARTGQHEQFF.

The CDR3 region is CASSLGAVSTWGETQYF. CDR3 in DNA: TGTGCCAGCAGCTTAGGAGCAGTATCTACTTGGGGAGAGACCCAGTACTTC. This chain connects TRBV7-2 to TRBJ2-5, with D unresolved. The CDR3 extends over 17 amino acids. The germline CDR1 and CDR2 sequences are SGHTA and FQGNSA. Trimming pared 1 base from V and 4 bases from J, leaving 19 bases between. Combining the CDR3 with reference TRBV7-2 and TRBJ2-5 gives the whole variable domain GAGVSQSPSNKVTEKGKDVELRCDPISGHTALYWYRQSLGQGLEFLIYFQGNSAPDKSGLPSDRFSAERTGGSVSTLTIQRTQQEDSAVYLCASSLGAVSTWGETQYFGPGTRLLVL.

Here the CDR3 reads CASAPRGTDTQYF. The CDR3 DNA follows: TGTGCCAGCGCCCCTAGGGGCACAGATACGCAGTATTTT. The chain employs TRBV12-3 or TRBV12-4 and TRBJ2-3; D remains unclear. Trimming pared 8 bases from V and 1 base from J, leaving 10 bases between. This CDR3 comprises 13 residues.

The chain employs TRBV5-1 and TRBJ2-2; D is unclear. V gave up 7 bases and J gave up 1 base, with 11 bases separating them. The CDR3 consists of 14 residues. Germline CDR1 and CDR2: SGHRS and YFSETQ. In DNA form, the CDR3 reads TGCGCCAGCGGGCCAGGCCTGAACACCGGGGAGCTGTTTTTT. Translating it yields CASGPGLNTGELFF.

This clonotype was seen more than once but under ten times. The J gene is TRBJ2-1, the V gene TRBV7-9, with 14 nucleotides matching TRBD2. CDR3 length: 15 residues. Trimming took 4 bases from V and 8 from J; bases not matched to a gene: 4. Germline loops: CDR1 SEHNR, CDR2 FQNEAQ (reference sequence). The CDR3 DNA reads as TGTGCCAGCAGCTCGGGACTAGCGGGAGTGTATGAGCAGTTCTTC. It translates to CASSSGLAGVYEQFF.

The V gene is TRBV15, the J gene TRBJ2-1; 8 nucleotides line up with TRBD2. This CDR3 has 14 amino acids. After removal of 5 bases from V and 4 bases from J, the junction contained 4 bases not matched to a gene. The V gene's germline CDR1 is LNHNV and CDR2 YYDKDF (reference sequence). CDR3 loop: CATSGAGVYNEQFF. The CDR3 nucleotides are TGTGCCACCAGCGGAGCGGGGGTGTACAATGAGCAGTTCTTC.

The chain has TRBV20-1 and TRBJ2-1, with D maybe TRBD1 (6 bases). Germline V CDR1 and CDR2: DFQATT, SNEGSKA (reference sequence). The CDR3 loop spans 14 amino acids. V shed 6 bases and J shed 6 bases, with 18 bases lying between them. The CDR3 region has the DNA TGCAGTGCAAGGACACGGGGACACGGCAATGAGCAGTTCTTC. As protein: CSARTRGHGNEQFF.

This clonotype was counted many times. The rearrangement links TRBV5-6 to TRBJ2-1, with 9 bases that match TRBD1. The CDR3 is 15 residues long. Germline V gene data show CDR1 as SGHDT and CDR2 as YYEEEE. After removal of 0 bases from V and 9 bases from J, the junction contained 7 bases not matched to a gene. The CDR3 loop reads CASSLDRGLRSEQFF. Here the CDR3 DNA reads TGTGCCAGCAGCTTGGACAGGGGGCTTAGGTCTGAGCAGTTCTTC.